This is a list of T cell receptor beta chains from one sample in a study of T cell responses to AZD1222 COVID-19 vaccine. The repertoire was sequenced with immunoSEQ multiplex PCR; TCRdb's copy has only in-frame clones and lacks some. The sample has around 110,000 clones; roughly nine tenths are singletons. The material sequenced was peripheral blood, taken 28 days after the second AZD1222 dose. The receptors shown here come from an adult who received the AZD1222 COVID-19 vaccine. CDR3s include the opening cysteine and the closing phenylalanine or tryptophan. The D gene is left open where the match is weak. A clone size is listed for some rows: how often the clone was seen (once, few, many), or a class if it is expanded.

V gene: TRBV6-5; D gene: TRBD1; clone size: NA; J gene: TRBJ1-2; CDR3 DNA: TGTGCCAGCAGTTACGGGGGACAGCCTTATGGCTACACCTTC; CDR3 protein: CASSYGGQPYGYTF
V gene: TRBV18; D gene: NA; clone size: once; J gene: TRBJ2-3; CDR3 DNA: TGTGCCAGCTCACGCCTAGCAGACACAGATACGCAGTATTTT; CDR3 protein: CASSRLADTDTQYF
V gene: TRBV2; D gene: NA; clone size: NA; J gene: TRBJ1-6; CDR3 DNA: TGTGCCAGCATTGCAGGGGTGCACCACTTT; CDR3 protein: CASIAGVHHF
V gene: TRBV28; D gene: NA; clone size: NA; J gene: TRBJ1-2; CDR3 DNA: TGTGCCAGCAGTTTAGTCGGGCGCGGCTATGGCTACACCTTC; CDR3 protein: CASSLVGRGYGYTF
V gene: TRBV7-9; D gene: TRBD1; clone size: NA; J gene: TRBJ1-2; CDR3 DNA: TGTGCCAGCAGCTTAGGCCAGGGGGAGAATGGCTACACCTTC; CDR3 protein: CASSLGQGENGYTF
V gene: TRBV21-1; D gene: NA; clone size: NA; J gene: TRBJ2-1; CDR3 DNA: TGTGCCAGCAGCAAAGTCGTGGGACTCCTGTACAATGAGCAGTTCTTC; CDR3 protein: CASSKVVGLLYNEQFF
V gene: TRBV5-4; D gene: TRBD2; clone size: NA; J gene: TRBJ2-7; CDR3 DNA: TGTGCCAGCAGCCGGACTAGCGGCTACGAGCAGTACTTC; CDR3 protein: CASSRTSGYEQYF
V gene: TRBV2; D gene: NA; clone size: NA; J gene: TRBJ1-4; CDR3 DNA: TGTGCCAGCAGGCAACCGACAGGTTTGGGGAAACTGTTTTTT; CDR3 protein: CASRQPTGLGKLFF
V gene: TRBV28; D gene: NA; clone size: few; J gene: TRBJ2-7; CDR3 DNA: TGTGCCAGCAGTTTAGGAAGGAACCTCGCCTCGGGGGAGCAGTACTTC; CDR3 protein: CASSLGRNLASGEQYF
V gene: TRBV28; D gene: NA; clone size: NA; J gene: TRBJ1-2; CDR3 DNA: TGTGCCAGCGCAGACGTGGGGCGGGGAGTGAACTATGGCTACACCTTC; CDR3 protein: CASADVGRGVNYGYTF
V gene: TRBV6-4; D gene: TRBD2; clone size: NA; J gene: TRBJ2-3; CDR3 DNA: TGTGCCAGCAGTGAAGATAGCGGGAAGGCGACAGATACGCAGTATTTT; CDR3 protein: CASSEDSGKATDTQYF
V gene: TRBV9; D gene: NA; clone size: NA; J gene: TRBJ1-4; CDR3 DNA: TGTGCCAGCAGCGTAGGGGGGGCCCTTAATGAAAAACTGTTTTTT; CDR3 protein: CASSVGGALNEKLFF
V gene: TRBV6-5; D gene: NA; clone size: NA; J gene: TRBJ2-1; CDR3 DNA: TGTGCCAGCACCAGTTCCGGAACCTCCTACAATGAGCAGTTCTTC; CDR3 protein: CASTSSGTSYNEQFF
V gene: TRBV27; D gene: NA; clone size: NA; J gene: TRBJ1-5; CDR3 DNA: TGTGCCAGCAGTTTACACGGATCATATAGCAATCAGCCCCAGCATTTT; CDR3 protein: CASSLHGSYSNQPQHF